This TCR beta chain was captured by sequencing in a study of CD8 T cells in Susac syndrome. CDR3 size: 14 residues. Germline CDR1 is SGHAT and CDR2 is FQDESV (reference sequence). Trimming shortened V by 1 base and J by 3 bases, and 9 bases separated the two germline ends. Blood CD8+ and CD4+ T cells underwent high-throughput TCR beta sequencing. It was healthy donors who served as the controls, matched for age and sex. About this clonotype: Antigen unknown.

Study-wide results and caveats: The study acknowledged a relatively small number of individuals in its TCR sequencing and HLA analysis.

The authors reverse transcribed about 0.5 to 1 ug RNA with random hexamers. Across 54 Vbeta and 13 Jbeta, TCR beta CDR3 was amplified with immunoSEQ multiplex PCR. Each CDR3 protein gets one entry after TCRdb re-called the immunoSEQ multiplex PCR reads with MiXCR. Of 20,000 or so distinct CDR3 sequences listed, 95% are singletons. What was sequenced was CD8+ T cells from PBMCs. V usage is TRBV11-1 and J usage is TRBJ1-1; D unclear. This clonotype originated in a human donor in good health. The CDR3 DNA reads TGTGCCAGCAGCTTAGTGGCTGTTGACACTGAAGCTTTCTTT. Translation gives CASSLVAVDTEAFF.